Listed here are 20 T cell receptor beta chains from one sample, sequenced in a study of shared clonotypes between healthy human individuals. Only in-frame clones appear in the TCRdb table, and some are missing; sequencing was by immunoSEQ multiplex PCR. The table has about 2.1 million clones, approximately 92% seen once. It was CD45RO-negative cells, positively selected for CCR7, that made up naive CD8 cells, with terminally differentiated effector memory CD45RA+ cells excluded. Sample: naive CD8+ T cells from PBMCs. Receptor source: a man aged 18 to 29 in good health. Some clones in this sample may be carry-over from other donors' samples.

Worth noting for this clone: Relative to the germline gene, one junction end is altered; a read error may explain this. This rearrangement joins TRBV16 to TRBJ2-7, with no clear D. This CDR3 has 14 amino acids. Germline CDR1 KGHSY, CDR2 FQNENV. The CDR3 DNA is TGTGCCAGCAACCAAGGGCCTGTTACCTACGAGCAGTACTTC. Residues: CASNQGPVTYEQYF.

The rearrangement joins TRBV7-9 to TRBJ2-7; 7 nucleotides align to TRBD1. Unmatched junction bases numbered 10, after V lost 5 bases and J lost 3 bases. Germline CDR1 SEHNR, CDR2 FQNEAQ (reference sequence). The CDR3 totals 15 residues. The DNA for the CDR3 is TGTGCCAGCAGCCCACCCCCGGGACAGATCTACGAGCAGTACTTC. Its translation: CASSPPPGQIYEQYF.

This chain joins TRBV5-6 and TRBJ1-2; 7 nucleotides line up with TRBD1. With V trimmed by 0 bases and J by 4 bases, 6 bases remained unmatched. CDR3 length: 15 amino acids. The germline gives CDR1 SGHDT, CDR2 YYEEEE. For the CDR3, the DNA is TGTGCCAGCAGCTTGGACCCGGGACAGATCTATGGCTACACCTTC. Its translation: CASSLDPGQIYGYTF.

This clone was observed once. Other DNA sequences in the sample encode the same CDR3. CDR3 in DNA: TGTGCCAGCAGCCCCCCTGGCTCCTACGAGCAGTACTTC. Translated: CASSPPGSYEQYF. This chain uses TRBV7-9 with TRBJ2-7, with unresolved D. Germline CDR1 reads SEHNR; CDR2 reads FQNEAQ (reference sequence). With 5 bases removed from V and 0 bases from J, the gap between germline ends came to 8 bases. The CDR3 runs to 13 residues. The full variable domain, with the rest looked up from reference TRBV7-9 and TRBJ2-7, is DTGVSQNPRHKITKRGQNVTFRCDPISEHNRLYWYRQTLGQGPEFLTYFQNEAQLEKSRLLSDRFSAERPKGSFSTLEIQRTEQGDSAMYLCASSPPGSYEQYFGPGTRLTVT.

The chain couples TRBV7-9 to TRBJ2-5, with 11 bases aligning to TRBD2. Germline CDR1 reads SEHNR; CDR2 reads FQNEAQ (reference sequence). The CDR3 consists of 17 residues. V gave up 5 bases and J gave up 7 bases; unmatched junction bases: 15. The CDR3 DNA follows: TGTGCCAGCAGCAAACCTCCGGGACTAGCGGACCCCAGGACCCAGTACTTC. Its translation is CASSKPPGLADPRTQYF.

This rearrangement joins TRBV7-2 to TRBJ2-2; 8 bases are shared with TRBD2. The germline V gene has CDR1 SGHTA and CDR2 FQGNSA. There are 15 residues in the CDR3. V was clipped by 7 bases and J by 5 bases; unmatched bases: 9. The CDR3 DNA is TGTGCCAGCACCCCGGGACTAGTTCTTACCGGGGAGCTGTTTTTT. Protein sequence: CASTPGLVLTGELFF.

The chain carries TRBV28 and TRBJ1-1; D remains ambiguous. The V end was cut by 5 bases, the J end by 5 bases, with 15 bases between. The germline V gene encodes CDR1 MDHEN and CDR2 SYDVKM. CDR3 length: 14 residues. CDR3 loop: CASSPRRVRTEAFF. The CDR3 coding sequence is TGTGCCAGCAGTCCGCGACGGGTGAGGACTGAAGCTTTCTTT.

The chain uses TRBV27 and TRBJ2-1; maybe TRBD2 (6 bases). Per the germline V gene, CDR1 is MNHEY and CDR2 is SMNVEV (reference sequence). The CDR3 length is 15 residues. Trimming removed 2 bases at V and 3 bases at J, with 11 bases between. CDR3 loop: CASSLRGTDYNEQFF. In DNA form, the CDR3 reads TGTGCCAGCAGTTTACGCGGGACCGACTACAATGAGCAGTTCTTC.

The CDR3 bases are TGCGCCAGCAGCCAAGACTATGGGGCCGAGGGAGACACTGAAGCTTTCTTT. This codes for CASSQDYGAEGDTEAFF. This chain links TRBV4-1 with TRBJ1-1, with TRBD1 as a possible D gene (5 bases). In germline, CDR1 is MGHRA, CDR2 YSYEKL. The CDR3 length is 17 residues. V was pared by 0 bases and J by 3 bases, with 17 bases between.

CDR3 nucleotide sequence: TGTGCCATCAGTGAGTCGAGTCTATCGGAAACCCAGTACTTC. This encodes CAISESSLSETQYF. The rearrangement links TRBV10-3 to TRBJ2-5; no clear D gene. This CDR3 has 14 amino acids. Trimming removed 0 bases from V and 8 bases from J, with 13 bases in between. CDR1 is ENHRY, CDR2 SYGVKD, per germline.

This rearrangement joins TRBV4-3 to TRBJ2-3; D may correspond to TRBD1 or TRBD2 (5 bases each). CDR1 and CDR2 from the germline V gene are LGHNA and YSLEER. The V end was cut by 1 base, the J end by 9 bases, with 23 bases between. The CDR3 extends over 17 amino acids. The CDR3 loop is CASSQVGTPSLPRTQYF. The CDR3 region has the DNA TGCGCCAGCAGCCAAGTTGGGACCCCCTCCCTCCCAAGGACGCAGTATTTT.

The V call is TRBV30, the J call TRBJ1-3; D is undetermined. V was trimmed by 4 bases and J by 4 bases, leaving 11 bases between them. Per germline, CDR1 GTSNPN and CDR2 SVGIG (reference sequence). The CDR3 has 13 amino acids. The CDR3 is CAWIARSGNTIYF. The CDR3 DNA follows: TGTGCCTGGATTGCCCGTTCAGGAAACACCATATATTTT.

CDR3 DNA: TGTGCCAGCAGCTTAAGGGGACAGGGAAGGATCCACGAGCAGTACTTC. Translation gives CASSLRGQGRIHEQYF. The V and J genes are TRBV7-9 and TRBJ2-7, with TRBD1 matching over 9 bases. The trim removed 2 bases at V and 5 bases at J, leaving 10 bases unmatched. From germline, CDR1 is SEHNR and CDR2 FQNEAQ (reference sequence). The CDR3 extends over 16 amino acids.

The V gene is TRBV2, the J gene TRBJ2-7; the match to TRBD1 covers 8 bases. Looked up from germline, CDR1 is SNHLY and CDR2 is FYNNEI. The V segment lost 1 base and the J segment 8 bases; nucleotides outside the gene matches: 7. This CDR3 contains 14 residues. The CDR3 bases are TGTGCCAGCAGTGAAGGGCCCGACAGGGGCAAGCAGTACTTC. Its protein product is CASSEGPDRGKQYF.

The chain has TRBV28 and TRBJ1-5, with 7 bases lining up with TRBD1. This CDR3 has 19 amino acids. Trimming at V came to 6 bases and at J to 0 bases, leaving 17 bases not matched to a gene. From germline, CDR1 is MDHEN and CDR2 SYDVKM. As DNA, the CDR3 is TGTGCCAGCAGCTCCTTCCGGGACAGCCTCCCAGATAGCAATCAGCCCCAGCATTTT. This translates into CASSSFRDSLPDSNQPQHF.

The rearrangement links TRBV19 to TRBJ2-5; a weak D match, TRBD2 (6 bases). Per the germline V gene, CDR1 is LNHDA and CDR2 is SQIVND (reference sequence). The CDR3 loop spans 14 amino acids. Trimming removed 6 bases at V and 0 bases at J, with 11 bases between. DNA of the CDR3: TGTGCCAGTAGGGAGCGGGCGTACCAAGAGACCCAGTACTTC. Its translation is CASRERAYQETQYF.

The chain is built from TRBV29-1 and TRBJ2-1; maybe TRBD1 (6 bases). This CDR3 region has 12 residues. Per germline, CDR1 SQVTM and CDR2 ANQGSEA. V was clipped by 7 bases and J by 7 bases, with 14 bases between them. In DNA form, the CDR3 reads TGCAGCGCCACAGGGCAGGTGAATGAGCAGTTCTTC. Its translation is CSATGQVNEQFF.

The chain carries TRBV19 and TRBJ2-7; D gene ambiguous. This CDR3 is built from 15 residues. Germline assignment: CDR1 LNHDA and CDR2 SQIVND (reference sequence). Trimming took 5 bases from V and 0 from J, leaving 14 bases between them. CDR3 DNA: TGTGCCAGTAGTGGTTCGACGTCGAGCTCCTACGAGCAGTACTTC. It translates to CASSGSTSSSYEQYF.

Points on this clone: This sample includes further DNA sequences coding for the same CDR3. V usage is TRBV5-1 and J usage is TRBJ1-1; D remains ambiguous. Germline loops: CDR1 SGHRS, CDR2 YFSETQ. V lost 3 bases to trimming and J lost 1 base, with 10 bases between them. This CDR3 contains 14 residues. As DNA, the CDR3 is TGCGCCAGCAGCTCCGGGAGAGCGAACACTGAAGCTTTCTTT. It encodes CASSSGRANTEAFF.

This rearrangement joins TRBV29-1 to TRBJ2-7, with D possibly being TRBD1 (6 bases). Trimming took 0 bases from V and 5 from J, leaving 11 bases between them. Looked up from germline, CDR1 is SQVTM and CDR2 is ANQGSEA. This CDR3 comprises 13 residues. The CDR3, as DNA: TGCAGCGTTGAAGATCACTACAGGGACGAGCAGTACTTC. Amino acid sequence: CSVEDHYRDEQYF.